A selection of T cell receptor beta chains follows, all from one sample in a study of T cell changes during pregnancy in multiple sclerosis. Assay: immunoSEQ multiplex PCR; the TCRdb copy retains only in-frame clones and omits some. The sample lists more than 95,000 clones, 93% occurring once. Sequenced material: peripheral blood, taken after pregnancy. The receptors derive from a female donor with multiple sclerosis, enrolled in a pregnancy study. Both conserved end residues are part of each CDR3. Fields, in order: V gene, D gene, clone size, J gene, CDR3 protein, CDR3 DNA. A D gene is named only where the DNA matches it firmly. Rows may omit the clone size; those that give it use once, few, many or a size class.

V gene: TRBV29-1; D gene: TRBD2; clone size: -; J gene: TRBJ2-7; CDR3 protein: CSVIPGLKEDEQYF; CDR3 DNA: TGCAGCGTTATTCCGGGACTAAAGGAGGACGAGCAGTACTTC
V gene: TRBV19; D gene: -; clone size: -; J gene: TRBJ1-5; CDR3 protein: CASSGQPYSNQPQHF; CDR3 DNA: TGTGCCAGTAGTGGGCAGCCATATAGCAATCAGCCCCAGCATTTT
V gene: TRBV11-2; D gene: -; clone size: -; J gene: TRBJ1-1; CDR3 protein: CASSLVGRGKTEAFF; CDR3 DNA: TGTGCCAGCAGCTTAGTCGGCAGGGGTAAAACTGAAGCTTTCTTT
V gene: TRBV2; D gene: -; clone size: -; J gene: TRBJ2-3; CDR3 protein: CASSAYHPRTDTQYF; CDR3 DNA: TGTGCCAGCAGTGCCTACCACCCTCGCACAGATACGCAGTATTTT
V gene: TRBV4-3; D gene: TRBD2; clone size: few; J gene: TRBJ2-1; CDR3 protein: CASSQDSSGRAYNEQFF; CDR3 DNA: TGCGCCAGCAGCCAAGATAGTAGCGGGAGGGCCTACAATGAGCAGTTCTTC
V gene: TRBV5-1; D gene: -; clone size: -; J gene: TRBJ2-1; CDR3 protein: CASSFAGEYNEQFF; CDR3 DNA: TGCGCCAGCAGCTTTGCAGGGGAATACAATGAGCAGTTCTTC
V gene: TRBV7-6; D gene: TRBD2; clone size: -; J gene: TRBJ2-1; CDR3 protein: CASSHEPGLAGGYNEQFF; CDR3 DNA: TGTGCCAGCAGCCACGAACCGGGACTAGCGGGAGGGTACAATGAGCAGTTCTTC
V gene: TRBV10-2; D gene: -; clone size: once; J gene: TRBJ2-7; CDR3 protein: CASQGYEQYF; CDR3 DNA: TGCGCCAGCCAGGGTTACGAGCAGTACTTC
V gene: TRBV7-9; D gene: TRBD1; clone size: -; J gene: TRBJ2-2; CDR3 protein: CASSYDRGSAGELFF; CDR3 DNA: TGTGCCAGCAGCTATGACAGGGGATCAGCCGGGGAGCTGTTTTTT
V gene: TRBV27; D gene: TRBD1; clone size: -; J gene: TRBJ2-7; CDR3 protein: CASSPGQGASYEQYF; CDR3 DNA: TGTGCCAGCAGTCCGGGACAGGGAGCATCCTACGAGCAGTACTTC
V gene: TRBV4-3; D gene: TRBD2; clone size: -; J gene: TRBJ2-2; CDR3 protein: CASSQGRSAGVAGELFF; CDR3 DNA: TGCGCCAGCAGCCAAGGGAGGTCAGCGGGAGTGGCCGGGGAGCTGTTTTTT
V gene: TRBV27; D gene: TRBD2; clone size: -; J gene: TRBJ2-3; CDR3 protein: CASSWNRLTSGATDTQYF; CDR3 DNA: TGTGCCAGCAGTTGGAACAGGTTAACTAGCGGGGCCACAGATACGCAGTATTTT
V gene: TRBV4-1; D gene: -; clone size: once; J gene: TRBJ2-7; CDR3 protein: CASSQGHERSYEQYF; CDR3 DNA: TGCGCCAGCAGCCAGGGTCACGAGCGGAGCTACGAGCAGTACTTC
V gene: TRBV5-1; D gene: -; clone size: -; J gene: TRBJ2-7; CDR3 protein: CASSLAWAGPTYEQYF; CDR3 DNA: TGCGCCAGCAGCTTGGCCTGGGCAGGGCCGACCTACGAGCAGTACTTC
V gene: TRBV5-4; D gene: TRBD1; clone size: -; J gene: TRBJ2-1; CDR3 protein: CASSPEETGGRNEQFF; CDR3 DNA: TGTGCCAGCAGCCCGGAGGAGACAGGGGGTCGCAATGAGCAGTTCTTC
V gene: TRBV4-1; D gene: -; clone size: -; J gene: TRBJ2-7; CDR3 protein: CASSQRPPQGVDEQYF; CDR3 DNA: TGCGCCAGCAGCCAAAGGCCTCCGCAGGGTGTCGACGAGCAGTACTTC
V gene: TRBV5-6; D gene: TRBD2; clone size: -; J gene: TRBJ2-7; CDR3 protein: CASSPGTRGREQYF; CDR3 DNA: TGTGCCAGCAGCCCCGGGACTAGAGGACGGGAGCAGTACTTC
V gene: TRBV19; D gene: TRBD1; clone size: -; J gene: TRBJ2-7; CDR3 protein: CASKEGGLDEQYF; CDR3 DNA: TGTGCCAGTAAGGAAGGGGGCCTCGACGAGCAGTACTTC
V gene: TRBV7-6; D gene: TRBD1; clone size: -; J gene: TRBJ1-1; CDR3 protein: CASSLALRGRRTEAFF; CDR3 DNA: TGTGCCAGCAGCTTAGCGTTGAGGGGGCGGAGAACTGAAGCTTTCTTT
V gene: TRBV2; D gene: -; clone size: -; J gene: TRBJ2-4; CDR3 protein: CASTPGRENIQYF; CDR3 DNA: TGTGCCAGCACCCCTGGGAGAGAAAACATTCAGTACTTC
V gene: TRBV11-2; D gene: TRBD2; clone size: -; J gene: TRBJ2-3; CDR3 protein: CASSLDSGTSGTSTDTQYF; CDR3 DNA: TGTGCCAGCAGCTTAGATTCCGGGACTAGCGGGACCAGCACAGATACGCAGTATTTT
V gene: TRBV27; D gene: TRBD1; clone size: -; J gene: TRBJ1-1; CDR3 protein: CASRFTGGWTEAFF; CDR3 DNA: TGTGCCAGCAGATTTACAGGGGGTTGGACTGAAGCTTTCTTT
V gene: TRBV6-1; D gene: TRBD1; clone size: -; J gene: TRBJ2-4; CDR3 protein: CASSEYQGQVKNIQYF; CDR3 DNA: TGTGCCAGCAGTGAATATCAGGGACAGGTGAAAAACATTCAGTACTTC
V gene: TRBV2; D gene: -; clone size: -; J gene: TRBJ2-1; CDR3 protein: CASTAQRASYNEQFF; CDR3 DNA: TGTGCCAGCACGGCCCAGCGGGCGTCCTACAATGAGCAGTTCTTC
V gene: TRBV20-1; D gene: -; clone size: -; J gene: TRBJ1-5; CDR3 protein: CSALHETQHF; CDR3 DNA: TGCAGTGCTCTCCACGAGACCCAGCATTTT
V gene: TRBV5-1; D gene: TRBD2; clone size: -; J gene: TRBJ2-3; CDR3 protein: CASSGLLAGSSTDTQYF; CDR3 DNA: TGCGCCAGCAGCGGTTTACTAGCGGGAAGTAGCACAGATACGCAGTATTTT
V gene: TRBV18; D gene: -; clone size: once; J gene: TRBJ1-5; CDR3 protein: CASSGRFEGQPQHF; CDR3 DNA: TGTGCCAGCTCAGGACGGTTCGAGGGTCAGCCCCAGCATTTT
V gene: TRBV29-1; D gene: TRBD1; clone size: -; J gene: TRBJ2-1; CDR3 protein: CSVPRQGVYNEQFF; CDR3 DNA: TGCAGCGTCCCCAGACAGGGGGTCTACAATGAGCAGTTCTTC
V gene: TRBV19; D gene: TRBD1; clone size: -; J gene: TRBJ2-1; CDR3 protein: CASSTGMRTGVWNEQFF; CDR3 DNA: TGTGCCAGTAGTACCGGAATGCGGACAGGGGTATGGAATGAGCAGTTCTTC
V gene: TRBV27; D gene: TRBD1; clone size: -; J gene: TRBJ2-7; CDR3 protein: CASSLSGQGAYEQYF; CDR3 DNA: TGTGCCAGCAGTTTATCTGGTCAGGGGGCCTACGAGCAGTACTTC
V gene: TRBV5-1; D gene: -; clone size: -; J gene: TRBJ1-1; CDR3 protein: CASSSDRLRDTEAFF; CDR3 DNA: TGCGCCAGCAGCTCCGACAGGTTAAGGGACACTGAAGCTTTCTTT
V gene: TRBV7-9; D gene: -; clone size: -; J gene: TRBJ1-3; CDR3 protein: CASSPPLGAQGEDTIYF; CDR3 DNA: TGTGCCAGCAGCCCCCCCCTGGGGGCCCAGGGAGAGGACACCATATATTTT
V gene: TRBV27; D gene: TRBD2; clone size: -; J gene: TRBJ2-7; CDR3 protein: CASTSWTSGASSYEQYF; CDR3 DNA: TGTGCCAGCACATCCTGGACTAGCGGGGCGAGCTCCTACGAGCAGTACTTC
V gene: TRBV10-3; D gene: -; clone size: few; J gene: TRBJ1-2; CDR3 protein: CAIWQGDGYTF; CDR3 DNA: TGTGCCATCTGGCAGGGTGATGGCTACACCTTC
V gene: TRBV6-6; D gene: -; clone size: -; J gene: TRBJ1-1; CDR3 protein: CASSWLGVNTEAFF; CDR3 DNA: TGTGCCAGCAGTTGGTTAGGGGTTAACACTGAAGCTTTCTTT
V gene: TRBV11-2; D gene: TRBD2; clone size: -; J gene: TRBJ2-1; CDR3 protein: CASSLELAGMYNEQFF; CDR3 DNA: TGTGCCAGCAGCTTAGAACTAGCGGGGATGTACAATGAGCAGTTCTTC
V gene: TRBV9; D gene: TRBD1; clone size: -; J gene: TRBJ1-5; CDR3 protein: CASSDGQGNQPQHF; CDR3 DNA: TGTGCCAGCAGCGACGGACAGGGCAATCAGCCCCAGCATTTT
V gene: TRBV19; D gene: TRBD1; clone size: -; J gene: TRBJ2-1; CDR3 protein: CASSMRANPYRGRGNEQFF; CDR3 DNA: TGTGCCAGTAGTATGCGCGCTAATCCCTACAGGGGGCGCGGCAATGAGCAGTTCTTC
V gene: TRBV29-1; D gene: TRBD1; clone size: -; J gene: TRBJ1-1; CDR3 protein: CSVWDRSAGAEAFF; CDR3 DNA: TGCAGCGTTTGGGACAGGTCCGCAGGGGCTGAAGCTTTCTTT
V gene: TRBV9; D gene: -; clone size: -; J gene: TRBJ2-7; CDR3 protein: CASSVGQATSYEQYF; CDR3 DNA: TGTGCCAGCAGCGTAGGGCAGGCGACCTCCTACGAGCAGTACTTC
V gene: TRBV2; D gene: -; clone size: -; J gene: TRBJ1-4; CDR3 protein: CASSELWGRTNEKLFF; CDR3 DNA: TGTGCCAGCAGTGAACTATGGGGGCGGACTAATGAAAAACTGTTTTTT
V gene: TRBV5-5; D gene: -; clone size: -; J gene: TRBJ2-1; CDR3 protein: CASSWRSGVSYNEQFF; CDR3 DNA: TGTGCCAGCAGCTGGAGGAGCGGTGTCTCCTACAATGAGCAGTTCTTC